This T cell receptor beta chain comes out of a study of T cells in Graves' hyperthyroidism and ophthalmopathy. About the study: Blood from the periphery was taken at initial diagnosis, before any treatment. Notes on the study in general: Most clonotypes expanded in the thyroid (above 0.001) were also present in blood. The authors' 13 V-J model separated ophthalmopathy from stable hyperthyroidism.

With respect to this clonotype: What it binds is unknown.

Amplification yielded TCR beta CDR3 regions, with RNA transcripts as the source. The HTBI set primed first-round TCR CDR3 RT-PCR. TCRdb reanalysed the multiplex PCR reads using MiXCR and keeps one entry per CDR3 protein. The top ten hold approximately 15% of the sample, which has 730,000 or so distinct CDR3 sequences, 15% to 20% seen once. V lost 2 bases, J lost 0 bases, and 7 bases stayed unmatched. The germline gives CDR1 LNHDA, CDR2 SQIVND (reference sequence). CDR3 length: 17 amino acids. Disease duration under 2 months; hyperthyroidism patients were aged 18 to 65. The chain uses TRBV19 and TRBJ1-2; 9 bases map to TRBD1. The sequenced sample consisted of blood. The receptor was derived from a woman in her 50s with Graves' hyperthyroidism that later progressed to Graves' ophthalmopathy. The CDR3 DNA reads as TGTGCCAGTAGTATAACCGGGACAGGGCGCCCTAACTATGGCTACACCTTC. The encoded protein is CASSITGTGRPNYGYTF.